Sequencing of this T cell receptor (beta chain) was carried out in a study of T cell repertoires in cytomegalovirus infection. The CDR3 has 14 residues. Germline CDR1 is LGHNA and CDR2 is YNFKEQ. V was shortened by 0 bases and J by 3 bases, with 8 bases between the two germline ends. This clonotype was seen only a few times. The target antigen is unknown. TCRdb processed the reads anew with MiXCR; each CDR3 protein has one entry. Of over 150,000 distinct CDR3 sequences listed, roughly 14% are singletons. Study-level findings and limits: HLA-C-restricted CMV clonotypes gave the most frequent clonotype in two of eight donors.

This sequence joins TRBV4-2 and TRBJ1-2; no clear D gene. The receptor was derived from a human donor in good health (CMV status not recorded). Some clones in this sample may be carry-over from other donors' samples. Sequenced: PBMCs. CDR3 sequence reads: CASSQDTGDYGYTF. CDR3 DNA sequence: TGTGCCAGCAGCCAAGATACCGGGGACTATGGCTACACCTTC.